This TCR beta chain was sequenced in a study of monozygotic twins with inflammatory bowel disease. Via template switching, UMIs carrying a 6-nucleotide sample barcode were introduced. TCRdb reprocessed the 5' RACE reads, with one entry per CDR3 protein and no DNA. This specimen shows 300,000 to 350,000 distinct CDR3 sequences; the ten leading clones hold approximately 2%. A note on this clonotype: What it binds is not known.

Study-wide findings and caveats: Especially where disease activity was present, IBD patients had fewer clonotypes in common with others than healthy twins did. Patient repertoire variability may have increased through differing immunosuppressive treatments. Healthy co-twins exceeded IBD patients in TCRbeta diversity as measured by inverse Simpson.

The receptor comes from a human donor with ulcerative colitis or Crohn's disease, or a healthy co-twin of an affected twin (not recorded which). The sample comprised blood.

CDR3 residues: CATSREYATASGNTIYF. V gene TRBV15 combines with J gene TRBJ1-3; checking the TCRdb D call of TRBD1 is not possible without DNA. Germline-derived CDR1 and CDR2 are LNHNV and YYDKDF (reference sequence). The CDR3 extends over 17 amino acids.